Listed below are T cell receptor beta chains from one sample, sequenced in a study of type 1 and type 2 diabetes patients. TCRdb used MiXCR to reprocess the multiplex PCR reads, holding one entry per CDR3 protein. Seen here are about 250,000 distinct CDR3 sequences, around 47% observed once, and the top ten hold about an eighth. Sequencing input: peripheral blood mononuclear cells (PBMCs). All receptors come from a man aged 18-30 years with type 2 diabetes. CDR3s include the opening cysteine and the closing phenylalanine or tryptophan. Each record gives: clone size, D gene, V gene, J gene, CDR3 protein, CDR3 DNA. A D gene is named only where the DNA matches it firmly. For some rows the clone size is stated as once, few or many, or as a class when expanded; others skip it.

>.|.|TRBV15|TRBJ2-3
CATSREVTDTQYF
TGTGCCACCAGCAGAGAAGTTACAGATACGCAGTATTTT
>.|.|TRBV6-4|TRBJ1-1
CATRGIGGNTEAFF
TGTGCCACTCGGGGGATAGGGGGGAACACTGAAGCTTTCTTT
>.|.|TRBV19|TRBJ2-2
CASSGSRELFF
TGTGCCAGTAGTGGGTCCCGGGAGCTGTTTTTT
>.|TRBD1|TRBV27|TRBJ2-7
CASRGQGRSYEQYF
TGTGCCAGCAGAGGACAGGGCCGTTCCTACGAGCAGTACTTC
>few|TRBD2|TRBV25-1|TRBJ2-3
CASSGRLAGITDTQYF
TGTGCCAGCAGTGGAAGACTAGCGGGGATAACAGATACGCAGTATTTT
>once|TRBD1|TRBV5-1|TRBJ2-7
CASSFSRTGVEEQYF
TGCGCCAGCAGCTTTTCTCGGACAGGGGTGGAGGAGCAGTACTTC
>few|TRBD2|TRBV24-1|TRBJ2-1
CATSDTRTSGTREQFF
TGTGCCACCAGTGATACGAGGACTAGCGGGACAAGGGAGCAGTTCTTC
>many|.|TRBV2|TRBJ1-2
CASSEIQGKDGYTF
TGTGCCAGCAGTGAAATCCAGGGAAAGGATGGCTACACCTTC
>.|TRBD2|TRBV19|TRBJ2-5
CASSYGTSEVETQYF
TGTGCCAGTAGTTACGGGACTAGCGAGGTAGAGACCCAGTACTTC
>.|TRBD1|TRBV20-1|TRBJ1-2
CSARDPGQAALGYTF
TGCAGTGCTAGAGATCCGGGACAGGCCGCCCTTGGCTACACCTTC
>few|.|TRBV9|TRBJ2-7
CASSPLDRPYEQYF
TGTGCCAGCAGCCCACTCGACAGGCCTTACGAGCAGTACTTC
>few|TRBD2|TRBV27|TRBJ2-1
CASSSGTSGVSSYNEQFF
TGTGCCAGCAGTTCCGGGACTAGCGGGGTTAGTTCCTACAATGAGCAGTTCTTC
>many|.|TRBV4-1|TRBJ1-4
CASSSDSKLFF
TGCGCCAGCAGCTCAGACAGTAAACTGTTTTTT
>many|.|TRBV15|TRBJ2-3
CATSRERVVDTQYF
TGTGCCACCAGCAGAGAACGGGTTGTGGATACGCAGTATTTT
>.|.|TRBV20-1|TRBJ1-3
CSAPFVGSGNTIYF
TGCAGTGCCCCTTTCGTAGGCTCTGGAAACACCATATATTTT
>few|.|TRBV2|TRBJ1-5
CASSISVGRLYSNQPQHF
TGTGCCAGCAGTATCTCTGTGGGGAGGTTGTATAGCAATCAGCCCCAGCATTTT
>.|TRBD2|TRBV7-6|TRBJ2-3
CASSLGTGGLQDTQYF
TGTGCCAGCAGCTTGGGAACGGGGGGACTGCAGGATACGCAGTATTTT
>.|.|TRBV19|TRBJ2-5
CASSKGLQETQYF
TGTGCCAGTAGTAAGGGACTTCAAGAGACCCAGTACTTC
>few|TRBD1|TRBV19|TRBJ1-1
CASTGQGNTEAFF
TGTGCCAGTACCGGACAGGGGAACACTGAAGCTTTCTTT
>.|TRBD1|TRBV19|TRBJ1-4
CASTTDGGGTNEKLFF
TGTGCCAGTACCACCGACGGAGGGGGCACTAATGAAAAACTGTTTTTT
>.|.|TRBV12-3/TRBV12-4|TRBJ2-1
CASSFWDLLSSYNEQFF
TGTGCCAGCAGTTTCTGGGACCTCCTCAGCTCCTACAATGAGCAGTTCTTC
>few|TRBD2|TRBV7-7|TRBJ2-1
CASSLDGTSRNEQFF
TGTGCCAGCAGCTTAGATGGGACTAGCAGAAATGAGCAGTTCTTC
>.|.|TRBV9|TRBJ2-5
CASSFPGEGETQYF
TGTGCCAGCAGCTTCCCAGGGGAGGGAGAGACCCAGTACTTC
>.|.|TRBV10-1|TRBJ2-7
CASSPSLRTDYEQYF
TGCGCCAGCAGCCCCTCTTTAAGGACAGACTACGAGCAGTACTTC
>.|.|TRBV10-1|TRBJ2-1
CASSESGLDSYNEQFF
TGCGCCAGCAGTGAGTCGGGGCTGGATTCCTACAATGAGCAGTTCTTC
>once|.|TRBV5-5|TRBJ2-7
CASSENGEYPHTYEQYF
TGTGCCAGCAGTGAAAATGGAGAGTACCCCCACACCTACGAGCAGTACTTC
>.|.|TRBV19|TRBJ2-1
CASSIRGSYDEQFF
TGTGCCAGTAGTATAAGAGGGTCCTACGATGAGCAGTTCTTC
>.|.|TRBV6-1|TRBJ2-2
CASRIRGPTGELFF
TGTGCCAGCAGAATCAGGGGACCCACCGGGGAGCTGTTTTTT
>.|.|TRBV7-2|TRBJ2-7
CASSVPGSYEQYF
TGTGCCAGCAGCGTACCCGGCTCCTACGAGCAGTACTTC
>.|.|TRBV19|TRBJ2-2
CGSLQTSYGELFF
TGTGGCAGCCTCCAAACTAGCTACGGGGAGCTGTTTTTT
>.|.|TRBV29-1|TRBJ2-3
CSVKTMGLTDTQYF
TGCAGCGTTAAAACTATGGGCCTCACAGATACGCAGTATTTT
>once|.|TRBV2|TRBJ1-3
CASEAGAKNTMYF
TGTGCCAGCGAAGCCGGGGCGAAGAACACCATGTATTTT
>.|TRBD1|TRBV7-3|TRBJ1-1
CASSTSTGGRAEAFF
TGTGCCAGCAGCACCTCGACAGGGGGTAGGGCTGAAGCTTTCTTT
>.|.|TRBV5-1|TRBJ2-3
CASSLEQATDTQYF
TGCGCCAGCAGCTTGGAACAGGCGACAGATACGCAGTATTTT
>.|TRBD1|TRBV20-1|TRBJ1-5
CSASHVTGIQHF
TGCAGTGCTAGTCACGTGACAGGGATCCAGCATTTT
>.|TRBD1|TRBV20-1|TRBJ2-7
CSANTGEEQYF
TGCAGTGCTAACACAGGGGAAGAGCAGTACTTC
>many|.|TRBV28|TRBJ1-1
CASSLYRNTEAFF
TGTGCCAGCAGTTTATACAGGAACACTGAAGCTTTCTTT
>.|TRBD1|TRBV7-6|TRBJ2-5
CASSYGQGSQETQYF
TGTGCCAGCAGCTACGGACAGGGGTCCCAAGAGACCCAGTACTTC
>.|TRBD1|TRBV29-1|TRBJ1-2
CSVYAGTENYGYTF
TGCAGCGTTTACGCCGGGACAGAGAACTATGGCTACACCTTC
>few|TRBD1|TRBV9|TRBJ1-1
CASSPGQGARNTEAFF
TGTGCCAGCAGCCCAGGCCAGGGGGCCCGGAACACTGAAGCTTTCTTT
>.|TRBD2|TRBV7-6|TRBJ2-7
CASSDGTSGGYEQYF
TGTGCCAGCAGCGACGGGACTAGCGGGGGCTACGAGCAGTACTTC
>.|TRBD1|TRBV14|TRBJ1-4
CASSQDWQGANEKLFF
TGTGCCAGCAGCCAAGATTGGCAGGGGGCAAATGAAAAACTGTTTTTT
>once|.|TRBV2|TRBJ2-1
CASRGPALRGVDNEQFF
TGTGCCAGCAGAGGCCCGGCGTTGCGCGGAGTCGACAATGAGCAGTTCTTC
>.|.|TRBV6-1|TRBJ2-2
CASSPRTANTGELFF
TGTGCCAGCAGTCCTCGGACAGCGAACACCGGGGAGCTGTTTTTT
>.|.|TRBV7-8|TRBJ1-1
CASSLVQLGMNTEAFF
TGTGCCAGCAGCTTAGTCCAGTTGGGGATGAACACTGAAGCTTTCTTT
>.|TRBD2|TRBV19|TRBJ2-5
CASSMLGAGGPTQYF
TGTGCCAGTAGTATGTTGGGAGCGGGGGGCCCGACCCAGTACTTC
>once|TRBD2|TRBV5-1|TRBJ2-7
CASSLGSSGGRRSEQYF
TGCGCCAGCAGCCTTGGGAGCAGCGGGGGTCGTCGATCCGAGCAGTACTTC